These 26 T cell receptor beta chains originate from one sample sequenced in a study of CD8+ T cells in alopecia areata. Treatment noted: oral pan-JAK inhibitor, 5-10 mg twice daily. RNA, once extracted, was reverse transcribed into cDNA for use as the sequencing template. The method was immunoSEQ multiplex PCR; TCRdb's version includes in-frame clones alone and lacks a portion of them. The repertoire consists of 150,000 to 200,000 clones, with about three fifths occurring once and the leading ten covering 1%. The source was CD4+ T cells sorted from blood, collected at week 24, from a patient treated with tofacitinib. Source of these receptors: a human donor with alopecia areata.

This chain connects TRBV7-9 to TRBJ1-6, with D hard to call. Germline V lookup: CDR1 SEHNR, CDR2 FQNEAQ (reference sequence). The V gene lost 5 bases and the J gene lost 9 bases, with 14 bases spanning the gap. The CDR3 spans 14 residues. The CDR3: CASSRREEGSPLHF. For the CDR3, the DNA is TGTGCCAGCAGCCGCCGGGAGGAGGGTTCACCCCTCCACTTT.

The V gene is TRBV29-1, the J gene TRBJ1-2; TRBD1 might be the D (5 bases). Trimming stripped 8 bases from V and 6 bases from J, with 16 bases between. Germline CDR1 reads SQVTM; CDR2 reads ANQGSEA. There are 12 residues in the CDR3. The CDR3 nucleotides are TGCAGCAGTTCGGGGGAGGTCGATGGCTACACCTTC. As protein: CSSSGEVDGYTF. The entire variable domain, with the rest obtained from reference TRBV29-1 and TRBJ1-2, is as follows: SAVISQKPSRDICQRGTSLTIQCQVDSQVTMMFWYRQQPGQSLTLIATANQGSEATYESGFVIDKFPISRPNLTFSTLTVSNMSPEDSSIYLCSSSGEVDGYTFGSGTRLTVV.

The rearrangement joins TRBV30 to TRBJ1-3; D gene unclear. Germline CDR1 GTSNPN, CDR2 SVGIG (reference sequence). The CDR3 is made up of 12 amino acids. V shed 0 bases and J shed 2 bases, with 2 bases lying between them. As DNA, the CDR3 is TGTGCCTGGAGTGTAACTGGAAACACCATATATTTT. This gives the protein CAWSVTGNTIYF.

This chain joins TRBV6-6 and TRBJ1-6; D not certain. The CDR3 runs to 14 residues. Trimming pared 7 bases from V and 6 bases from J, leaving 13 bases between. CDR1 is MNHNY, CDR2 SVGAGI, per germline (reference sequence). CDR3 in amino acids: CASTGRVTNSPLHF. Here the CDR3 DNA reads TGTGCCAGCACGGGAAGGGTAACTAATTCACCCCTCCACTTT.

V gene TRBV29-1 combines with J gene TRBJ2-5, with no clear D. Trimming cost V 3 bases and J 1 base, with 9 bases left between them. This CDR3 is built from 13 residues. Germline CDR1 is SQVTM and CDR2 is ANQGSEA. This CDR3 reads CSVDQTFQETQYF. In nucleotides, the CDR3 is TGCAGCGTTGACCAAACCTTCCAAGAGACCCAGTACTTC.

There are a few counts of this clone. This chain uses TRBV5-1 with TRBJ2-1, with D possibly being TRBD1 (5 bases). Trimming removed 0 bases from V and 4 bases from J, with 8 bases in between. Germline lookup yields CDR1 SGHRS and CDR2 YFSETQ. The CDR3 covers 14 residues. The CDR3 bases are TGCGCCAGCAGCTTGGGGCAGGGTTACAATGAGCAGTTCTTC. It translates to CASSLGQGYNEQFF.

The rearrangement joins TRBV6-1 to TRBJ2-3; weak D call: TRBD1 (5 bases). V shed 6 bases and J shed 2 bases, with 15 bases lying between them. This CDR3 is built from 15 residues. Germline V gives CDR1 MNHNS, CDR2 SASEGT. The CDR3 here is CASRLLRGTTDTQYF. As DNA, the CDR3 is TGTGCCAGCAGACTCCTAAGGGGTACCACAGATACGCAGTATTTT.

V gene TRBV29-1 combines with J gene TRBJ1-1; D not certain. V was shortened by 4 bases and J by 4 bases, with 7 bases between the two germline ends. CDR3 length: 11 amino acids. Germline CDR1 reads SQVTM; CDR2 reads ANQGSEA. In DNA, the CDR3 is TGCAGCGTTGTAAGAAGCACTGAAGCTTTCTTT. This sequence encodes CSVVRSTEAFF.

This chain joins TRBV29-1 and TRBJ2-1, with 10 nucleotides matching TRBD1. The V segment lost 4 bases and the J segment 4 bases; nucleotides outside the gene matches: 7. CDR3 length: 15 amino acids. Germline V gives CDR1 SQVTM, CDR2 ANQGSEA. Here the CDR3 DNA reads TGCAGCGTTGTTTTGTCGGGACAGGGGTACAATGAGCAGTTCTTC. Protein product: CSVVLSGQGYNEQFF.

This clone was counted ten times or more. This sequence joins TRBV2 and TRBJ2-7, with 8 nucleotides matching TRBD1. The CDR3 contains 13 residues. Germline CDR1 and CDR2: SNHLY and FYNNEI. V shed 4 bases and J 6 bases; nucleotides not matched to a gene: 5. CDR3 DNA: TGTGCCAGCAGTGTTAGGGACAGGAGCGAGCAGTACTTC. Its translation: CASSVRDRSEQYF.

This clone was seen only a few times. The rearrangement links TRBV18 to TRBJ2-7; 9 bases align to TRBD1. V shed 2 bases and J 3 bases; nucleotides not matched to a gene: 8. This CDR3 contains 16 residues. Germline CDR1 reads KGHSH; CDR2 reads LQKENI. The CDR3 nucleotides are TGTGCCAGCTCACCAACCGGGACAGGGAACAACTACGAGCAGTACTTC. Translating gives CASSPTGTGNNYEQYF.

This sequence joins TRBV4-1 and TRBJ1-2; D unclear. The V end was cut by 4 bases, the J end by 8 bases, with 23 bases between. Germline-derived CDR1 and CDR2 are MGHRA and YSYEKL. This CDR3 has 16 residues. CDR3 protein: CASSRVVGSPRVGYTF. In DNA form, the CDR3 reads TGCGCCAGCAGCCGAGTTGTGGGCAGCCCTCGAGTAGGCTACACCTTC.

The V and J genes are TRBV7-2 and TRBJ2-5; TRBD2 aligns across 7 bases. The CDR3 runs 15 residues. CDR1 SGHTA and CDR2 FQGNSA come from the germline V gene. V dropped 5 bases and J dropped 1; count of bases not matched to a gene: 7. The CDR3 DNA sequence: TGTGCCAGCAGCCTCCGGGACTACTCCCAAGAGACCCAGTACTTC. Encoded protein: CASSLRDYSQETQYF.

The chain has TRBV7-2 and TRBJ1-1; no clear D gene. Germline lookup yields CDR1 SGHTA and CDR2 FQGNSA. V was cut by 6 bases and J by 4 bases, with 12 bases left in between. The CDR3 sequence is 13 residues long. The chain's CDR3 is CASSNKLSTEAFF. The CDR3, as DNA: TGTGCCAGCAGTAATAAGTTGTCCACTGAAGCTTTCTTT. The full variable domain, rest sourced from reference TRBV7-2 and TRBJ1-1, is GAGVSQSPSNKVTEKGKDVELRCDPISGHTALYWYRQSLGQGLEFLIYFQGNSAPDKSGLPSDRFSAERTGGSVSTLTIQRTQQEDSAVYLCASSNKLSTEAFFGQGTRLTVV.

The genes are TRBV6-1 and TRBJ1-1, with a weak D call TRBD1 (6 bases). Germline assignment: CDR1 MNHNS and CDR2 SASEGT. The CDR3 extends over 15 amino acids. The V end was cut by 5 bases, the J end by 7 bases, with 20 bases between. The CDR3: CASSLGPGHNYEAFF. As DNA, the CDR3 is TGTGCCAGCAGTCTAGGTCCGGGACATAATTATGAAGCTTTCTTT.

This rearrangement joins TRBV30 to TRBJ1-4; TRBD1 agrees at 8 bases. Germline lookup yields CDR1 GTSNPN and CDR2 SVGIG (reference sequence). The CDR3 is 13 amino acids. J lost 7 bases, V lost 1 base, and 2 bases had no gene match. The DNA of the CDR3 is TGTGCCTGGAGTGGACAGGGGAGTGAAAAACTGTTTTTT. It yields the protein CAWSGQGSEKLFF.

Of note for this clone: An end of the junction does not agree with germline; a read error may underlie this. The chain recombines TRBV13 with TRBJ2-5; D call uncertain. The CDR3 totals 14 residues. Looked up from germline, CDR1 is PRHDT and CDR2 is FYEKMQ (reference sequence). The CDR3 spells CASSFISVQGTQYF. CDR3 sequence (DNA): TGTGCCAGCAGCTTCATCTCGGTACAAGGGACCCAGTACTTC.

V and J are TRBV7-3 and TRBJ2-2; tentatively, D is TRBD1 or TRBD2 (5 bases each). Trimming removed 2 bases at V and 7 bases at J, with 14 bases between. The CDR3 covers 15 residues. Germline values: CDR1 SGHTA, CDR2 FQGTGA. In nucleotides, the CDR3 is TGTGCCAGCAGCTTATCGGGACCGGCTGGCGGGGAGCTGTTTTTT. Residues: CASSLSGPAGGELFF.

The chain joins TRBV30 to TRBJ2-4; tentatively, D is TRBD2 (7 bases). The CDR3 totals 16 residues. Trimming removed 4 bases at V and 0 bases at J, with 16 bases between. CDR1 and CDR2 (germline): GTSNPN, SVGIG (reference sequence). CDR3 nucleotides: TGTGCCTGGATCTGGGGGGGCAGTTTAGCCAAAAACATTCAGTACTTC. Its protein is CAWIWGGSLAKNIQYF. Filled out from reference TRBV30 and TRBJ2-4, the complete variable domain reads SQTIHQWPATLVQPVGSPLSLECTVEGTSNPNLYWYRQAAGRGLQLLFYSVGIGQISSEVPQNLSASRPQDRQFILSSKKLLLSDSGFYLCAWIWGGSLAKNIQYFGAGTRLSVL.

Worth noting for this clone: The junction departs from germline at one end; a sequencing error may be responsible. CDR3 sequence: CSGGAGSTIYF. For the CDR3, the DNA is TGCAGTGGGGGGGCAGGAAGCACCATATATTTT. This chain uses TRBV29-1 with TRBJ1-3, with a tentative D call TRBD1 (6 bases). The length of the CDR3 is 11 residues. Looked up from germline, CDR1 is SQVTM and CDR2 is ANQGSEA.

The V gene is TRBV30, the J gene TRBJ2-2; maybe TRBD1 (5 bases). V lost 0 bases and J 5 bases, leaving 10 bases between the germline ends. The CDR3 covers 14 residues. Germline V gene data show CDR1 as GTSNPN and CDR2 as SVGIG (reference sequence). This CDR3 reads CAWSVPQGTGELFF. DNA of the CDR3: TGTGCCTGGAGTGTACCTCAGGGAACCGGGGAGCTGTTTTTT.

The chain uses TRBV13 and TRBJ1-6; D gene uncertain. The V and J ends lost 5 bases and 7 bases respectively, with 12 bases between them. The CDR3 spans 14 residues. Germline CDR1 reads PRHDT; CDR2 reads FYEKMQ (reference sequence). The CDR3 loop reads CASSPGLGNSPLHF. The DNA for the CDR3 is TGTGCCAGCAGCCCAGGACTGGGCAATTCACCCCTCCACTTT. The full variable domain, completed using reference TRBV13 and TRBJ1-6, is AAGVIQSPRHLIKEKRETATLKCYPIPRHDTVYWYQQGPGQDPQFLISFYEKMQSDKGSIPDRFSAQQFSDYHSELNMSSLELGDSALYFCASSPGLGNSPLHFGNGTRLTVT.

V gene TRBV5-6 combines with J gene TRBJ2-7; no reliable D call. Germline V gene lookup returns CDR1 SGHDT and CDR2 YYEEEE. V was pared by 2 bases and J by 8 bases, with 11 bases between. The CDR3 length is 12 residues. The chain's CDR3 is CASSFKSAKQYF. As DNA, the CDR3 is TGTGCCAGCAGCTTCAAATCCGCCAAGCAGTACTTC.

The chain recombines TRBV5-1 with TRBJ2-1; 9 bases are shared with TRBD2. The V gene end was trimmed by 0 bases and the J gene end by 4 bases; junction bases not matched to a gene: 2. Germline CDR1 reads SGHRS; CDR2 reads YFSETQ. The CDR3 runs to 15 residues. The DNA of the CDR3 is TGCGCCAGCAGCTTGGAGACTAGCGGATACAATGAGCAGTTCTTC. Its protein is CASSLETSGYNEQFF.

CDR3 DNA: TGCAGCGTTAAGGGATTTAACACTGAAGCTTTCTTT. This sequence encodes CSVKGFNTEAFF. The chain uses TRBV29-1 and TRBJ1-1; no reliable D call. With 5 bases removed from V and 2 bases from J, the gap between germline ends came to 9 bases. The CDR3 loop spans 12 amino acids. Germline-derived CDR1 and CDR2 are SQVTM and ANQGSEA.

The rearrangement uses TRBV29-1 and TRBJ1-1; D gene unclear. CDR1 is SQVTM and CDR2 is ANQGSEA in the germline V gene. The CDR3 covers 8 residues. V lost 7 bases to trimming and J lost 5 bases, with 2 bases between them. This CDR3 reads CSATEAFF. CDR3 DNA sequence: TGCAGCGCAACTGAAGCTTTCTTT.